These 26 T cell receptor beta chains came from one sample sequenced in a study of T cell changes during pregnancy in multiple sclerosis. Repertoires were generated with immunoSEQ multiplex PCR, while TCRdb's copy carries only in-frame clones and drops some. The repertoire has about 46,000 clones, 94% of them found once; the top ten carry roughly 4%. Sequencing was performed on CD8+ T cells from peripheral blood mononuclear cells, taken in the first trimester of pregnancy. Every receptor here comes from a female donor with multiple sclerosis, enrolled in a pregnancy study.

The V call is TRBV19, the J call TRBJ1-5, with a weak D call TRBD1 (5 bases). This CDR3 spans 15 amino acids. V lost 5 bases and J 1 base, leaving 12 bases between the germline ends. CDR1 is LNHDA and CDR2 is SQIVND in the germline V gene (reference sequence). The CDR3 protein is CASSPGRGSNQPQHF. DNA for the CDR3: TGTGCCAGTAGTCCAGGACGGGGGAGCAATCAGCCCCAGCATTTT.

The chain employs TRBV4-2 and TRBJ2-1, with 11 bases identical to TRBD2. The CDR3 runs to 17 residues. The V and J ends lost 0 bases and 6 bases, in that order; junction bases with no gene match: 7. Germline-derived CDR1 and CDR2 are LGHNA and YNFKEQ. The CDR3, as DNA: TGTGCCAGCAGCCAAGAACGTTGGACTAGCGGGTTCAATGAGCAGTTCTTC. It yields the protein CASSQERWTSGFNEQFF.

The chain couples TRBV23-1 to TRBJ1-4; 7 bases align to TRBD1. TRBV23-1 is annotated as an ORF whose role is uncertain. After removal of 11 bases from V and 0 bases from J, the junction contained 18 bases not matched to a gene. This CDR3 is built from 18 residues. The CDR3 DNA reads TGCGCCGGGAGTAGAGACAGGGAGAGGGAGGCAACTAATGAAAAACTGTTTTTT. Protein: CAGSRDREREATNEKLFF.

This clone showed up just a few times. This sequence joins TRBV5-1 and TRBJ2-3; TRBD1 matches 7 bases. Germline V gene lookup returns CDR1 SGHRS and CDR2 YFSETQ. CDR3 length equals 15 residues. The V segment lost 4 bases and the J segment 0 bases; nucleotides outside the gene matches: 5. The CDR3 nucleotides are TGCGCCAGCAGCATCGGGACAGCTAGCACAGATACGCAGTATTTT. Translation gives CASSIGTASTDTQYF. Supplemented by reference TRBV5-1 and TRBJ2-3, the full variable domain reads KAGVTQTPRYLIKTRGQQVTLSCSPISGHRSVSWYQQTPGQGLQFLFEYFSETQRNKGNFPGRFSGRQFSNSRSEMNVSTLELGDSALYLCASSIGTASTDTQYFGPGTRLTVL.

The chain recombines TRBV28 with TRBJ2-1; D remains unclear. The CDR3 has 14 residues. CDR1 and CDR2 (germline): MDHEN, SYDVKM. Trimming stripped 2 bases from V and 2 bases from J, with 7 bases between. In DNA, the CDR3 is TGTGCCAGCAGTTTAAGTCAGGCCTACAATGAGCAGTTCTTC. This gives the protein CASSLSQAYNEQFF. Full variable domain (remainder filled in from reference TRBV28 and TRBJ2-1): DVKVTQSSRYLVKRTGEKVFLECVQDMDHENMFWYRQDPGLGLRLIYFSYDVKMKEKGDIPEGYSVSREKKERFSLILESASTNQTSMYLCASSLSQAYNEQFFGPGTRLTVL.

The chain has TRBV29-1 and TRBJ1-1; 7 positions agree with TRBD1. Looked up from germline, CDR1 is SQVTM and CDR2 is ANQGSEA. J gave up 4 bases and V 7 bases, and 9 bases lay outside the gene matches. The CDR3 consists of 13 residues. The CDR3 region has the DNA TGCAGCGGCTCCGGGACAGTTGTCACTGAAGCTTTCTTT. It specifies CSGSGTVVTEAFF.

This clone has more than one count but fewer than ten. The rearrangement links TRBV2 to TRBJ1-2; D unresolved. This CDR3 is built from 11 residues. The V end lost 7 bases, the J end lost 0 bases, and 3 bases lay between the germline ends. Germline V gene sequence: CDR1 SNHLY, CDR2 FYNNEI. The CDR3: CASTANYGYTF. The CDR3 region has the DNA TGTGCCAGCACAGCTAACTATGGCTACACCTTC. Supplemented by reference TRBV2 and TRBJ1-2, the full variable domain reads EPEVTQTPSHQVTQMGQEVILRCVPISNHLYFYWYRQILGQKVEFLVSFYNNEISEKSEIFDDQFSVERPDGSNFTLKIRSTKLEDSAMYFCASTANYGYTFGSGTRLTVV.

V is TRBV29-1 and J is TRBJ2-1; 8 nucleotides align to TRBD2. V lost 6 bases to trimming and J lost 7 bases; unmatched junction nucleotides: 17. The CDR3 has 16 residues. Germline-derived CDR1 and CDR2 are SQVTM and ANQGSEA. The DNA for the CDR3 is TGCAGCGTGATCCTAGCGGGTACCCTCTGGGGGAATGAGCAGTTCTTC. Protein product: CSVILAGTLWGNEQFF.

CDR3 sequence: CASSRTGQAADTQYF. CDR3 DNA: TGTGCCAGCAGTCGAACGGGACAGGCGGCAGATACGCAGTATTTT. The chain carries TRBV27 and TRBJ2-3; 8 nucleotides match TRBD1. This CDR3 is 15 amino acids long. J gave up 4 bases and V 5 bases, and 8 bases lay outside the gene matches. CDR1 is MNHEY, CDR2 SMNVEV, per germline (reference sequence).

The rearrangement joins TRBV12-5 to TRBJ1-1, with TRBD1 matching 8 bases. The CDR3 is made up of 18 amino acids. The ends lost 3 bases at V and 0 bases at J; junction bases unmatched: 12. From germline, CDR1 is LGHNT and CDR2 FRNRAP. The DNA for the CDR3 is TGTGCTAGTGGTTTTTTCGGGACGACAGGGGACATGAACACTGAAGCTTTCTTT. This sequence encodes CASGFFGTTGDMNTEAFF.

The chain has TRBV6-5 and TRBJ1-1, with D maybe TRBD1 (5 bases). The CDR3 length is 15 residues. Germline CDR1 reads MNHEY; CDR2 reads SVGAGI. Trimming removed 5 bases from V and 5 bases from J, with 18 bases in between. In DNA, the CDR3 is TGTGCCAGCAGTCTGGGACTTTTGGGGACTACTGAAGCTTTCTTT. Translated, it gives CASSLGLLGTTEAFF.

The chain recombines TRBV6-5 with TRBJ1-2; perhaps TRBD1 as D (5 bases). The germline CDR1 and CDR2 sequences are MNHEY and SVGAGI. Trimming removed 2 bases at V and 6 bases at J, with 19 bases between. CDR3 size: 16 residues. The CDR3: CASSYGFQGQVDGYTF. The CDR3 DNA reads as TGTGCCAGCAGTTACGGGTTCCAGGGTCAGGTGGATGGCTACACCTTC.

The V and J genes are TRBV19 and TRBJ2-7; 12 bases line up with TRBD2. CDR1 and CDR2 (germline): LNHDA, SQIVND (reference sequence). The CDR3 extends over 14 amino acids. The ends lost 7 bases at V and 2 bases at J; junction bases unmatched: 3. CDR3 nucleotides: TGTGCCAGTATAGGACTAGCGGGACCCTACGAGCAGTACTTC. Translated: CASIGLAGPYEQYF.

The J gene is TRBJ2-7, the V gene TRBV6-5; 8 bases align to TRBD1. Germline CDR1 reads MNHEY; CDR2 reads SVGAGI. CDR3 length: 14 amino acids. V was clipped by 5 bases and J by 2 bases; unmatched bases: 5. CDR3 in DNA: TGTGCCAGCAGTCCAGGACAGGGAACCTACGAGCAGTACTTC. It specifies CASSPGQGTYEQYF.

The J gene is TRBJ1-6, the V gene TRBV10-3; tentative D call: TRBD1 (6 bases). Germline assignment: CDR1 ENHRY and CDR2 SYGVKD. V was pared by 2 bases and J by 3 bases, with 8 bases between. CDR3 length: 15 residues. The CDR3 reads CAISEGQFYNSPLHF. CDR3 DNA: TGTGCCATCAGTGAGGGACAGTTCTATAATTCACCCCTCCACTTT.

The V gene is TRBV19, the J gene TRBJ1-2; possible D gene TRBD1, 6 bases. This CDR3 has 14 amino acids. V lost 5 bases and J lost 1, with 11 bases in between. The germline V gene encodes CDR1 LNHDA and CDR2 SQIVND (reference sequence). The CDR3 region is CASSQDSRNYGYTF. The CDR3, as DNA: TGTGCCAGTAGTCAGGACAGCCGTAACTATGGCTACACCTTC.

The chain uses TRBV27 and TRBJ2-2; 9 positions agree with TRBD1. Germline V CDR1 and CDR2: MNHEY, SMNVEV (reference sequence). The CDR3 extends over 20 amino acids. V shed 7 bases, J shed 3 bases, and the junction held 21 bases outside the gene matches. DNA for the CDR3: TGTGCCAGCATTATCACAGGGGGCTCTATCGGACGAAGTGACACCGGGGAGCTGTTTTTT. Its translation: CASIITGGSIGRSDTGELFF.

The chain joins TRBV7-5 to TRBJ2-4; the D call TRBD1 from the table was never checked on the DNA. TRBV7-5 is a pseudogene segment. This CDR3 contains 16 residues. The CDR3 loop is CVRSAPGQLAKNIQYF. For the CDR3, the DNA is TGTGTCAGAAGCGCACCGGGACAGTTAGCCAAAAACATTCAGTACTTC.

V usage is TRBV9 and J usage is TRBJ2-1; TRBD2 agrees at 14 bases. Per germline, CDR1 SGDLS and CDR2 YYNGEE. CDR3 size: 14 residues. J was trimmed by 8 bases and V by 4 bases; bases with no gene match: 2. CDR3 sequence: CASSLGLAGDEQFF. CDR3 coding DNA: TGTGCCAGCAGCCTGGGACTAGCGGGGGATGAGCAGTTCTTC.

This clone was counted once. The chain recombines TRBV7-9 with TRBJ2-3; no firm D call. V was shortened by 1 base and J by 4 bases, with 9 bases between the two germline ends. The germline CDR1 and CDR2 sequences are SEHNR and FQNEAQ (reference sequence). This CDR3 spans 14 amino acids. CDR3 sequence (DNA): TGTGCCAGCAGCTTAGTCGAGAGCGCAGATACGCAGTATTTT. Its protein is CASSLVESADTQYF.

V and J are TRBV12-1 and TRBJ1-3. TRBV12-1 is tagged as a pseudogene. This CDR3 has 22 residues. In DNA form, the CDR3 reads TGTGCCAGCAGCTTTTCTCCCTGGGGGGAGATGGTTTTCCAGTACTCTGGAAACACCATATATTTT. Translation gives CASSFSPWGEMVFQYSGNTIYF.

This chain joins TRBV6-1 and TRBJ2-5, with TRBD2 as a possible D gene (6 bases). The CDR3 extends over 15 amino acids. Trimming shortened V by 8 bases and J by 4 bases, and 20 bases separated the two germline ends. Germline CDR1 reads MNHNS; CDR2 reads SASEGT. The CDR3 DNA follows: TGTGCCAGCTCCTTGGACTCGCGAGCGGGAGAGACCCAGTACTTC. Translation: CASSLDSRAGETQYF.

CDR3 region: CASSLPTDNYGYTF. CDR3 nucleotide sequence: TGTGCCAGCAGCCTCCCGACAGATAACTATGGCTACACCTTC. This chain uses TRBV5-6 with TRBJ1-2, with a tentative D call TRBD1 (5 bases). The CDR3 runs to 14 residues. V was shortened by 4 bases and J by 1 base, with 11 bases between the two germline ends. CDR1 and CDR2 (germline): SGHDT, YYEEEE.

The J gene is TRBJ1-2, the V gene TRBV7-2; D call uncertain. CDR1 and CDR2 from the germline V gene are SGHTA and FQGNSA. This CDR3 is built from 13 residues. The germline V and J ends were trimmed by 4 bases and 6 bases, with 12 bases remaining between them. The DNA for the CDR3 is TGTGCCAGCAGCTCAAGTGGCGGTGATGGCTACACCTTC. This translates into CASSSSGGDGYTF.

This rearrangement joins TRBV27 to TRBJ1-1; D is ambiguous. There are 14 residues in the CDR3. Per the germline V gene, CDR1 is MNHEY and CDR2 is SMNVEV (reference sequence). Trimming took off 6 bases at V and 0 bases at J, with 11 bases between the two ends. CDR3 in DNA: TGTGCCAGCAGCCCTCTAGCCTTGAACACTGAAGCTTTCTTT. Translated: CASSPLALNTEAFF.

This sequence joins TRBV7-9 and TRBJ2-7; maybe TRBD2 (5 bases). With 2 bases removed from V and 3 bases from J, the gap between germline ends came to 8 bases. The CDR3 runs to 13 residues. The germline CDR1 and CDR2 sequences are SEHNR and FQNEAQ (reference sequence). The CDR3 is CASSLPRDYEQYF. The CDR3 bases are TGTGCCAGCAGCTTACCGAGGGACTACGAGCAGTACTTC.